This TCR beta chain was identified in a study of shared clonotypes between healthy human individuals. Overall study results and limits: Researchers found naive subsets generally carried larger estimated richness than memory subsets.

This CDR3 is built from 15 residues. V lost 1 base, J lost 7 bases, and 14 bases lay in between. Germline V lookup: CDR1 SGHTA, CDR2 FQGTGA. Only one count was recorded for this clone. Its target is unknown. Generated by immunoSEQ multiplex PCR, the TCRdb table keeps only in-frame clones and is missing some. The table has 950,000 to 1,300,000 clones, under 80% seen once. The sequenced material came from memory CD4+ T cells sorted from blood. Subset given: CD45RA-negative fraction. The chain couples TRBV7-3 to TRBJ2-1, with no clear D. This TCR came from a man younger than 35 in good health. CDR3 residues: CASSLIPRSENEQFF. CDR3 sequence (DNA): TGTGCCAGCAGCTTAATACCAAGGAGCGAGAATGAGCAGTTCTTC. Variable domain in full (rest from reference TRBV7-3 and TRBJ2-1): GAGVSQTPSNKVTEKGKYVELRCDPISGHTALYWYRQSLGQGPEFLIYFQGTGAADDSGLPNDRFFAVRPEGSVSTLKIQRTERGDSAVYLCASSLIPRSENEQFFGPGTRLTVL.